Listed here are 3 T cell receptor beta chains from one sample, sequenced in a study of CD8 T cells in Susac syndrome. Random hexamers primed reverse transcription of roughly 0.45 to 1 ug RNA. TCRdb reprocessed the immunoSEQ multiplex PCR reads with MiXCR, giving one entry per CDR3 protein. The sample lists approximately 150,000 distinct CDR3 sequences, 93% occurring once. The material sequenced was CD4+ T cells from PBMCs. These receptors originate from a human donor in good health.

The chain combines TRBV5-1 with TRBJ1-2; the D gene is possibly TRBD1 (6 bases). Germline V gene data show CDR1 as SGHRS and CDR2 as YFSETQ. The CDR3 runs to 14 residues. Trimming shortened V by 3 bases and J by 8 bases, and 17 bases separated the two germline ends. CDR3 sequence: CASSSGERTSGYTF. In nucleotides, the CDR3 is TGCGCCAGCAGCTCAGGGGAAAGGACGAGCGGCTACACCTTC.

The chain combines TRBV3-1 with TRBJ2-6, with a tentative D call TRBD1 (7 bases). V lost 4 bases, J lost 3 bases, and 16 bases lay in between. Germline assignment: CDR1 LGHDT and CDR2 YNNKEL (reference sequence). There are 17 residues in the CDR3. The CDR3 sequence is CASSRHPGGLGANVLTF. Written as DNA, the CDR3 is TGTGCCAGCAGCCGCCACCCAGGGGGACTTGGGGCCAACGTCCTGACTTTC.

This chain links TRBV2 with TRBJ2-1, with D possibly being TRBD2 (6 bases). The CDR3 extends over 16 amino acids. The V and J ends lost 5 bases and 1 base respectively, with 15 bases between them. Germline CDR1 and CDR2: SNHLY and FYNNEI. In DNA, the CDR3 is TGTGCCAGCAGTCCCCTAGGTGGAGGGTCCTACAATGAGCAGTTCTTC. Its protein product is CASSPLGGGSYNEQFF.